This T cell receptor beta chain was captured by sequencing in a study of T cells in Graves' hyperthyroidism and ophthalmopathy. Study conclusions and caveats: Blood also contained most expanded thyroid clonotypes above 0.001. A median about 7 months before onset, the model predicted ophthalmopathy.

Germline V gives CDR1 MDHEN, CDR2 SYDVKM. V was clipped by 3 bases and J by 0 bases; unmatched bases: 7. The CDR3 is made up of 16 amino acids. Uncontrolled infections, other autoimmune diseases, pregnancy or lactation led to exclusion of patients. In making diagnoses, clinical symptoms, serum thyroxine and TRAb, thyroid ultrasound and orbital computed tomography were all used. As regards this clonotype: Its antigen is currently unknown.

The investigators amplified TCR beta CDR3 regions from RNA transcripts. TCR CDR3 underwent first-round RT-PCR with the HTBI primer set. TCRdb itself ran the multiplex PCR reads through MiXCR, one entry per CDR3 protein. The sample yields around 350,000 distinct CDR3 sequences, 12% to 15% seen once. Sequences were obtained from blood. This receptor was obtained from a woman in her sixties with Graves' ophthalmopathy. The J gene is TRBJ2-7, the V gene TRBV28, with 8 bases that match TRBD2. The CDR3, as DNA: TGTGCCAGCAGTTTGTCGACTAGCGCGAACTCCTACGAGCAGTACTTC. This sequence encodes CASSLSTSANSYEQYF.